This T cell receptor beta chain was sequenced in a study of T cells in women clearing cervical HPV infection. Background on the study: HLA type could not be excluded as a confounder.

Assay: immunoSEQ multiplex PCR; the TCRdb copy retains only in-frame clones and omits some. The sample has fewer than 30,000 clones. The receptor was isolated from a woman aged 18 to 75 with a cervical HPV16 infection that either progressed to CIN3+ or cleared (not recorded which). Sequences were obtained from blood buffy coat.

Incomplete CDR3 DNA: TGTGCCAGCAAGGGGGCCGGGGAG. Amino acids: CASKGAGE. The complete CDR3 protein is CASKGAGELFF. The genes are TRBV6-2 or TRBV6-3 and TRBJ2-2; D is possibly TRBD1 (6 bases). With the read ending 3 residues before the CDR3 end, the germline J gene is used to fill in that end. Germline CDR1 and CDR2: MNHEY and SVGEGT. The V end was cut by 7 bases, the J end by 6 bases, with 6 bases between. CDR3 length: 11 residues.